This entry lists 14 T cell receptor beta chains sequenced from one sample in a study of T cells after yellow fever vaccination. TCRdb reprocessed the 5' RACE reads with MiXCR, giving one entry per CDR3 protein. The sample contains over 250,000 distinct CDR3 sequences, around 4.9% of which appear only once. Sample: CD4+ T cells sorted from PBMCs, taken on the day of the yellow fever booster vaccination. Source of these receptors: a man younger than 30 who received the YFV17D yellow fever vaccine.

The chain links TRBV7-9 to TRBJ2-1; 7 bases match TRBD1. The junction had 5 bases not matched to a gene; V was cut back by 5 bases and J by 10 bases. The germline V gene encodes CDR1 SEHNR and CDR2 FQNEAQ (reference sequence). CDR3 length: 12 amino acids. CDR3 residues: CASSLETGEQFF. In DNA, the CDR3 is TGTGCCAGCAGCCTAGAGACAGGGGAGCAGTTCTTC. Based on the CDR3 plus reference TRBV7-9 and TRBJ2-1, the full variable domain is DTGVSQNPRHKITKRGQNVTFRCDPISEHNRLYWYRQTLGQGPEFLTYFQNEAQLEKSRLLSDRFSAERPKGSFSTLEIQRTEQGDSAMYLCASSLETGEQFFGPGTRLTVL.

This clonotype was counted ten times or more. This chain joins TRBV27 and TRBJ1-4, with TRBD1 as a possible D gene (5 bases). The CDR3 length is 15 residues. Per the germline V gene, CDR1 is MNHEY and CDR2 is SMNVEV (reference sequence). V was trimmed by 8 bases and J by 7 bases, leaving 20 bases between them. CDR3: CASGRGAWAGEKLFF. In DNA, the CDR3 is TGTGCCAGCGGCCGTGGGGCGTGGGCCGGTGAAAAACTGTTTTTT.

The chain carries TRBV3-1 and TRBJ2-3; D remains ambiguous. The germline gives CDR1 LGHDT, CDR2 YNNKEL (reference sequence). The CDR3 is 13 residues long. The V gene lost 3 bases and the J gene lost 4 bases, with 8 bases spanning the gap. CDR3 sequence (DNA): TGTGCCAGCAGCCATCAGAGGCCAGATACGCAGTATTTT. Its translation is CASSHQRPDTQYF.

This chain links TRBV10-3 with TRBJ2-3, with 7 positions matching TRBD1. Germline CDR1 and CDR2: ENHRY and SYGVKD. Unmatched junction bases numbered 12, after V lost 6 bases and J lost 6 bases. The CDR3 has 15 residues. CDR3 nucleotide sequence: TGTGCCATCAGCAACAGACAGGGAGAGGCGGATACGCAGTATTTT. Its protein is CAISNRQGEADTQYF.

This clonotype was recorded a few times. V usage is TRBV4-2 and J usage is TRBJ2-1, with TRBD2 matching 14 bases. With V trimmed by 1 base and J by 3 bases, 5 bases remained unmatched. Germline V gene data show CDR1 as LGHNA and CDR2 as YNFKEQ. The CDR3 is 18 amino acids. The CDR3 reads CASSQVGTSGGFYNEQFF. CDR3 in DNA: TGTGCCAGCAGCCAAGTGGGGACTAGCGGGGGCTTCTACAATGAGCAGTTCTTC.

Only a few counts were recorded for this clonotype. This rearrangement joins TRBV7-2 to TRBJ2-7; the match to TRBD1 covers 7 bases. This CDR3 has 13 amino acids. Per germline, CDR1 SGHTA and CDR2 FQGNSA. V gave up 5 bases and J gave up 5 bases; unmatched junction bases: 6. CDR3: CASSRDRENEQYV. The CDR3, as DNA: TGTGCCAGCAGCCGCGACAGGGAAAACGAGCAGTACGTC.

This clonotype was counted between two and nine times. The chain uses TRBV6-2 or TRBV6-3 and TRBJ2-7; the D is unclear. The CDR3 loop spans 13 amino acids. CDR1 is MNHEY and CDR2 is SVGEGT in the germline V gene. The V and J ends lost 5 bases and 0 bases respectively, with 8 bases between them. This CDR3 is CASSRRNSYEQYV. The CDR3 DNA reads TGTGCCAGCAGTCGCAGGAACTCCTACGAGCAGTACGTC.

This clonotype was seen only a few times. The rearrangement joins TRBV7-2 to TRBJ1-5; D remains unclear. V lost 8 bases and J lost 3, with 17 bases in between. The CDR3 loop spans 15 amino acids. Germline lookup yields CDR1 SGHTA and CDR2 FQGNSA. The CDR3 sequence is CASVSMSASNQPQHF. The CDR3 nucleotides are TGTGCCAGCGTTTCGATGTCAGCGTCCAATCAGCCCCAGCATTTT.

This clonotype was recorded a few times. J is TRBJ2-5 and V is TRBV7-9, with a tentative D call TRBD2 (5 bases). Germline V CDR1 and CDR2: SEHNR, FQNEAQ (reference sequence). Trimming pared 3 bases from V and 4 bases from J, leaving 15 bases between. The CDR3 extends over 15 amino acids. CDR3 sequence reads: CASSLGDGLPETQYF. Written as DNA, the CDR3 is TGTGCCAGCAGCTTGGGAGACGGACTCCCAGAGACCCAGTACTTC.

This clonotype has just a few counts. The V gene is TRBV12-3 or TRBV12-4, the J gene TRBJ1-2, with D perhaps TRBD1 (6 bases). V was shortened by 3 bases and J by 0 bases, with 14 bases between the two germline ends. This CDR3 is built from 16 residues. This CDR3 reads CASSFSGRGSNYGYTF. The CDR3, as DNA: TGTGCCAGCAGTTTTTCGGGCAGGGGATCTAACTATGGCTACACCTTC.

This clonotype was observed at least ten times. The V and J genes are TRBV7-2 and TRBJ2-5; a possible D gene is TRBD2 (5 bases). CDR3 length: 16 amino acids. V shed 1 base and J shed 2 bases, with 14 bases lying between them. Germline values: CDR1 SGHTA, CDR2 FQGNSA. The CDR3 here is CASSLGISRDQETQYF. As DNA, the CDR3 is TGTGCCAGCAGCTTAGGAATAAGTCGGGATCAAGAGACCCAGTACTTC. Looking up the rest from reference TRBV7-2 and TRBJ2-5 gives the full variable domain: GAGVSQSPSNKVTEKGKDVELRCDPISGHTALYWYRQSLGQGLEFLIYFQGNSAPDKSGLPSDRFSAERTGGSVSTLTIQRTQQEDSAVYLCASSLGISRDQETQYFGPGTRLLVL.

This clonotype was seen a few times. This chain connects TRBV4-2 to TRBJ1-5; possibly TRBD1 for D (6 bases). The CDR3 spans 17 residues. Per the germline V gene, CDR1 is LGHNA and CDR2 is YNFKEQ. Trimming cost V 0 bases and J 3 bases, with 15 bases left between them. This CDR3 reads CASSQDGDIGSNQPQHF. In DNA, the CDR3 is TGTGCCAGCAGCCAAGATGGGGACATTGGGTCCAATCAGCCCCAGCATTTT.

The genes are TRBV30 and TRBJ1-1; D remains ambiguous. Between the trimmed V and J ends, which lost 8 bases and 1 base, there was a span of 17 bases. The CDR3 loop spans 14 amino acids. Looked up from germline, CDR1 is GTSNPN and CDR2 is SVGIG (reference sequence). This CDR3 reads CAGLKRYSNTEAFF. DNA for the CDR3: TGTGCCGGACTAAAACGATATTCGAACACTGAAGCTTTCTTT.

The V and J genes are TRBV6-1 and TRBJ2-1; 12 nucleotides match TRBD1. The CDR3 loop spans 15 amino acids. Germline CDR1 and CDR2: MNHNS and SASEGT. With 6 bases clipped from V and 7 bases from J, the junction kept 7 bases outside the gene matches. The CDR3, as DNA: TGTGCCAGCAGCGCCGGGACAGGGGGCAGGAATGAGCAGTTCTTC. Translated: CASSAGTGGRNEQFF.